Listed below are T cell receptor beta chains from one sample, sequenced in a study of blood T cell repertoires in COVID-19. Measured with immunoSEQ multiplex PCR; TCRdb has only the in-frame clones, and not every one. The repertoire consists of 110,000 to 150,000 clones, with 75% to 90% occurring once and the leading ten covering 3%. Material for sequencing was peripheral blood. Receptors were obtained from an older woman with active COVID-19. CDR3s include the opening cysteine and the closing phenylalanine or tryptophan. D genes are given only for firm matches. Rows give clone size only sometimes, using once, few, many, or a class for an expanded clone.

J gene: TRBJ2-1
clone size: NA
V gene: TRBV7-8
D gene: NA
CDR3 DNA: TGTGCCAGCAGCCCGCTACAGGTCGGGTCCTACAATGAGCAGTTCTTC
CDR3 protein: CASSPLQVGSYNEQFF

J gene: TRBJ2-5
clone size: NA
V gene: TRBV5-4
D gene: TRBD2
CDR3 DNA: TGTGCCAGCAGCTTGGTGGTAGCGGGAGCATGGACCCAGTACTTC
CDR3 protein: CASSLVVAGAWTQYF

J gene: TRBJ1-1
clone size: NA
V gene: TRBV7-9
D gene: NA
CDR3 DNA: TGTGCCAGCAGCTCGCTCGGACAGATGAACACTGAAGCTTTCTTT
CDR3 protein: CASSSLGQMNTEAFF

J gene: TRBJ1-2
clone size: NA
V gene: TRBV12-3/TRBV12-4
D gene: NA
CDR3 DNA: TGTGCCAGCACGGACAGATTCTATGGCTACACCTTC
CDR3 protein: CASTDRFYGYTF

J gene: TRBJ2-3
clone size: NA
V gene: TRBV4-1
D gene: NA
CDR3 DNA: TGCGCCAGCAGCCAAGAGCACCGAGCGAGGGTCACAGATACGCAGTATTTT
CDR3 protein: CASSQEHRARVTDTQYF

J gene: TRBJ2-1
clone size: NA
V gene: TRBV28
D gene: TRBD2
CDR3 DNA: TGTGCCAGCAGCCAGGGACTATACAATGAGCAGTTCTTC
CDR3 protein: CASSQGLYNEQFF

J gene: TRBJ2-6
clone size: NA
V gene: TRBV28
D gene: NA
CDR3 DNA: TGTGCCAGCAGTTTAGGTTTCGGGTTGGGCTCTGGGGCCAACGTCCTGACTTTC
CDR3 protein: CASSLGFGLGSGANVLTF

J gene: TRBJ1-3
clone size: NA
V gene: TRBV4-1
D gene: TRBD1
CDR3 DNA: TGCGCCAGCAGCCAACCATCAACAGGGGGCTTCCTCTCTGGAAACACCATATATTTT
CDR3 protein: CASSQPSTGGFLSGNTIYF

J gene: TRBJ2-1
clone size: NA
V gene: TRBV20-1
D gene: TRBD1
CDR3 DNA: TGCAGTGCTAGTGGGGTCGGGGGACAGGCGATAGAGTGGGATGAGCAGTTCTTC
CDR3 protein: CSASGVGGQAIEWDEQFF

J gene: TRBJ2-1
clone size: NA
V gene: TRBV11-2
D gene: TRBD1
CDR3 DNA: TGTGCCAGCAGCTCCACGACAGGGGCTTACAATGAGCAGTTCTTC
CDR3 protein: CASSSTTGAYNEQFF

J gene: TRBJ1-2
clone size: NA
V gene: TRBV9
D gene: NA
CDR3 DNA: TGTGCCAGCAGCGTGAGCCCTACTCCGTACTATGGCTACACCTTC
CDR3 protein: CASSVSPTPYYGYTF

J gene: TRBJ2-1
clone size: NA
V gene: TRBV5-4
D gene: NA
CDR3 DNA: TGTGCCAGCAGCTATTCCAGTGAGCAGTTCTTC
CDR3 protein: CASSYSSEQFF

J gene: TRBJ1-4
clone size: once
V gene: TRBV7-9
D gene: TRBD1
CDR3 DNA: TGTGCCAGCAGCTCTAGGCCATACAGGGGGTATGAAAAACTGTTTTTT
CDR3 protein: CASSSRPYRGYEKLFF

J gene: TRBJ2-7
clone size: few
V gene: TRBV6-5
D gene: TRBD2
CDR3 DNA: TGTGCCAGCAGACCGAGCGGGGCACAAGGCGAGCAGTACTTC
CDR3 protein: CASRPSGAQGEQYF

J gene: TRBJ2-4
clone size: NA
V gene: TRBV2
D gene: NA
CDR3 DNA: TGTGCCAGCAGTGAACGTTTAGCAAGAATGGACTTC
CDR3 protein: CASSERLARMDF

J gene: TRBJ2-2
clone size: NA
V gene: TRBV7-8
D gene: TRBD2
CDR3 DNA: TGTGCCAGCAGCTTACTAGCGGGAGAGTTCGGGGAGCTGTTTTTT
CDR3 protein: CASSLLAGEFGELFF

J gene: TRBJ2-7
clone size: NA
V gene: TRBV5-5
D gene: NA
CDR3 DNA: TGTGCCAGCAGCTCCCCCGGACTAGGGGGCTACGAGCAGTACTTC
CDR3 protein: CASSSPGLGGYEQYF

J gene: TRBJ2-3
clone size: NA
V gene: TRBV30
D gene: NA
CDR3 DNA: TGTGCCTGGAAACTAGGCACAGATACGCAGTATTTT
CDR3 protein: CAWKLGTDTQYF

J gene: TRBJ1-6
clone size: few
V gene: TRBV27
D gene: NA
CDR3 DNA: TGTGCCAGCAGTTTTAACTATAATTCACCCCTCCACTTT
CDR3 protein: CASSFNYNSPLHF

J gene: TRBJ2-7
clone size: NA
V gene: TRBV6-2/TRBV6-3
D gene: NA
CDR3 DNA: TGTGCCAGCAGTCTGCAGCTCGACAGGATTTACGAGCAGTACTTC
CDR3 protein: CASSLQLDRIYEQYF

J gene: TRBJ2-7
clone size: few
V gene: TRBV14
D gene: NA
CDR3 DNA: TGTGCCAGCAGCCAGGGGGCGGCGTACGAGCAGTACTTC
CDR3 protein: CASSQGAAYEQYF

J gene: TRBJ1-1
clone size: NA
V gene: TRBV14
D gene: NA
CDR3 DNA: TGTGCCAGCAGCCAGAGTAGGAACACTGAAGCTTTCTTT
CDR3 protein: CASSQSRNTEAFF

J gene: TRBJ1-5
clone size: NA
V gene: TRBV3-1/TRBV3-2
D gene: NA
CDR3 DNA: TGTGCCAGCACCCTCGGGAGCAATCAGCCCCAGCATTTT
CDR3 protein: CASTLGSNQPQHF

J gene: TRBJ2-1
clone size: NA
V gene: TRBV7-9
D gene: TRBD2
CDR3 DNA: TGTGCCAGCAGCTTTCCCCTCGGGCTAGCGGGAGGGCCAAGTGAGCAGTTCTTC
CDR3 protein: CASSFPLGLAGGPSEQFF

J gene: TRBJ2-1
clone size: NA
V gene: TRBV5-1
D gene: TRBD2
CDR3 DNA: TGCGCCAGCAACCCTTTAACTAGCGGTTACAATGAGCAGTTCTTC
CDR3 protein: CASNPLTSGYNEQFF

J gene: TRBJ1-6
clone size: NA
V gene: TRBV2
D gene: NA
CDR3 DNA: TGTGCCAGCAGGCTCGGGGGGCCGAATTCACCCCTCCACTTT
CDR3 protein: CASRLGGPNSPLHF

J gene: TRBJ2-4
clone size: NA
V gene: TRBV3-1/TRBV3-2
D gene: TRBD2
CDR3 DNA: TGTGCCAGCAGCGTAGAGAAAATAGCGGGAGGGCGTCTCGCGAACATTCAGTACTTC
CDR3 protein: CASSVEKIAGGRLANIQYF

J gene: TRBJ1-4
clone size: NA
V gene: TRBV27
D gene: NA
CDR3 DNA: TGTGCCAGCAGTTTAACTCAGGGATTAGAAAAACTGTTTTTT
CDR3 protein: CASSLTQGLEKLFF

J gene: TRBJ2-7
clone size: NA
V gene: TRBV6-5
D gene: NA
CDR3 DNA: TGTGCCAGCAGCTCTCAGGGCCCTTACGAGCAGTACTTC
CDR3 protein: CASSSQGPYEQYF

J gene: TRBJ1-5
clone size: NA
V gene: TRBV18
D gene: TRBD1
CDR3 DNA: TGTGCCAGCTCACCAGTCCCCTCGACAGGGGGGAGCAATCAGCCCCAGCATTTT
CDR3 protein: CASSPVPSTGGSNQPQHF

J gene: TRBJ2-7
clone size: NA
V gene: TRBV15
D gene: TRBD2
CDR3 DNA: TGTGCCACCAGCAGGAGACTAGCGGGACCGCACGAGCAGTACTTC
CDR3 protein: CATSRRLAGPHEQYF

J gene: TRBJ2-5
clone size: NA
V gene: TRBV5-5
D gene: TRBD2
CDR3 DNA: TGTGCCAGCAGCTTGGGGTGGGCGGGAGAAGTAGCAGAGACCCAGTACTTC
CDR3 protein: CASSLGWAGEVAETQYF

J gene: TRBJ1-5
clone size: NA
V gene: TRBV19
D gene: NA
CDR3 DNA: TGTGCCAGTAGTCGCCAGGGCGCAAATCAGCCCCAGCATTTT
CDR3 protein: CASSRQGANQPQHF

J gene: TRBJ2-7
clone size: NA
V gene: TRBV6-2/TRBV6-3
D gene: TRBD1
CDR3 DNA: TGTGCCAGCAGTTCCTTCGGGACAGGGGCCTACGAGCAGTACTTC
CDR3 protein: CASSSFGTGAYEQYF

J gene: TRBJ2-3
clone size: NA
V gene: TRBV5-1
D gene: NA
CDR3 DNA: TGCGCCAGCAGCTTGGGAAAGGCAGGGGTATTGTATTTT
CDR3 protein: CASSLGKAGVLYF

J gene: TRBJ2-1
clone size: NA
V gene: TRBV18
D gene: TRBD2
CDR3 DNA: TGTGCCAGCTCACCCACACCGTATGGTAGCGGGACCTACAGTGAGCAGTTCTTC
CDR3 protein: CASSPTPYGSGTYSEQFF

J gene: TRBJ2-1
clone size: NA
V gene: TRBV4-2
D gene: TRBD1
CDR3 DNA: TGTGCCAGCAGCCAAGATGGGACAGTCAATGAGCAGTTCTTC
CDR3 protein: CASSQDGTVNEQFF

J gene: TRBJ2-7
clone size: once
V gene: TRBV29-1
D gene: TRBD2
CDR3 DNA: TGCAGCGTTGACTCGGGAGGGCCCGAGCAGTACTTC
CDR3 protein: CSVDSGGPEQYF

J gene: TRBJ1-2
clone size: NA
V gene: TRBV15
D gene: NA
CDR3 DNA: TGTGCCACCCGACTGGGGACTTCTAACTATGGCTACACCTTC
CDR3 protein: CATRLGTSNYGYTF

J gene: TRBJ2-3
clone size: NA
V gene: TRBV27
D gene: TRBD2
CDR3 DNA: TGTGCCAGCAGTTTTGCGGGAGGCCCAGATACGCAGTATTTT
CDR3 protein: CASSFAGGPDTQYF

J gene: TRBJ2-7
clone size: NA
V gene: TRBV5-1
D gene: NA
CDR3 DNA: TGCGCCAGCACCGACGGAAGTAGCGGCTTCTACGAGCAGTACTTC
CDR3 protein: CASTDGSSGFYEQYF

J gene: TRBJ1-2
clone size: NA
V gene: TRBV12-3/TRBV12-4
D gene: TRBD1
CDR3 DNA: TGTGCCAGTTGGGACAGGGGAAGATATGGCTACACCTTC
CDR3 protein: CASWDRGRYGYTF

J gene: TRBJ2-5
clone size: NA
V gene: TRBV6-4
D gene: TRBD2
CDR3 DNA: TGTGCCAGCAGTGTTCCGGGACTAGCGGGACCAAGGGAGACCCAGTACTTC
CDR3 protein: CASSVPGLAGPRETQYF

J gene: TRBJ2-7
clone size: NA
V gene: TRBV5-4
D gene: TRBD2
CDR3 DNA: TGTGCCAGCAGCTTGGACGGGGGGTCCTACGAGCAGTACTTC
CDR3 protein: CASSLDGGSYEQYF

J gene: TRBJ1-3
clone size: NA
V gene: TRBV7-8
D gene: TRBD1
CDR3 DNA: TGTGCCAGCAGCTTAGCTACCTCACCGACAGGGTTCGGAAACACCATATATTTT
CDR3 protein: CASSLATSPTGFGNTIYF

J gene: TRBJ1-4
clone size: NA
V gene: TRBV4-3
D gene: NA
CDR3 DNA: TGCGCCAGCAGCCAAGATCTGGGGGCGGTTAGTGAAAAACTGTTTTTT
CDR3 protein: CASSQDLGAVSEKLFF

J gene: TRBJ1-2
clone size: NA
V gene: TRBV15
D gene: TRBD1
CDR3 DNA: TGTGCCACCAGCAGAGATTTCTCGGAGGTCCGGGCAGGGGGAGGCTACACCTTC
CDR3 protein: CATSRDFSEVRAGGGYTF

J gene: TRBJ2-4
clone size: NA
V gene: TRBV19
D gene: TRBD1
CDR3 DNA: TGTGCCAGTAGTAGGACAGGTGGGGACGGAAACATTCAGTACTTC
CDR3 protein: CASSRTGGDGNIQYF

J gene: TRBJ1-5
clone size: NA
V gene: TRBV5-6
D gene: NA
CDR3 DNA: TGTGCCAGCAGCTTGGGGCAGGGGATTCAGCCCCAGCATTTT
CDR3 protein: CASSLGQGIQPQHF

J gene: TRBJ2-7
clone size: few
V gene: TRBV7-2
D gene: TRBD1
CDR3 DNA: TGTGCCAGCAGCTTAGCGCCCGAGGGGGCGGGGCAGTACTTC
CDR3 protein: CASSLAPEGAGQYF

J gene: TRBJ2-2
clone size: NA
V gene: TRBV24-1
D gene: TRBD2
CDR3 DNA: TGTGCCACCAGTGACCCTGGACTAGCGGGAGGACTCACCGGGGAGCTGTTTTTT
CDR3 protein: CATSDPGLAGGLTGELFF

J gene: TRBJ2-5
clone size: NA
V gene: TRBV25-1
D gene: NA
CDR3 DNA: TGTGCCAGCAGTGAACCGAACTCGAGATTATTGGAAGAGACCCAGTACTTC
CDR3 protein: CASSEPNSRLLEETQYF

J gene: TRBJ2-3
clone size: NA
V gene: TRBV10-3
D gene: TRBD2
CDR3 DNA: TGTGCCATTGCCGGACTAGCGGGTATCTCAGATACGCAGTATTTT
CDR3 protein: CAIAGLAGISDTQYF

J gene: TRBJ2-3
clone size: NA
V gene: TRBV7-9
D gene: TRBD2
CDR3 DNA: TGTGCCAGCAGCCCAGGGACTAGATCAGATACGCAGTATTTT
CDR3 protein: CASSPGTRSDTQYF

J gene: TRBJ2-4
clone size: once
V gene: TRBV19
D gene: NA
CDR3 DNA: TGTGCCAGTAGCCAGGAGGCCATTCAGTACTTC
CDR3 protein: CASSQEAIQYF

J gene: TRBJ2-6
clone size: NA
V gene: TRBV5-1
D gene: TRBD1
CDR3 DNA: TGCGCCAGCAGCTCCAAAGCCGACAGGGCTGGGGCCAACGTCCTGACTTTC
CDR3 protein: CASSSKADRAGANVLTF

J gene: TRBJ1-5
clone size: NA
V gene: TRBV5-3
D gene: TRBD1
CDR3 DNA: TGTGCCAGAAGCTCTTACACCCCATTGGGTAGGGGGCATCAGAATCAGCCCCAGCATTTT
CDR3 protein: CARSSYTPLGRGHQNQPQHF

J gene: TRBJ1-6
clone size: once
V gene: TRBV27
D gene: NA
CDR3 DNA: TGTGCCAGCAGTTTGGGCAGAAATAATTCACCCCTCCACTTT
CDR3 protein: CASSLGRNNSPLHF

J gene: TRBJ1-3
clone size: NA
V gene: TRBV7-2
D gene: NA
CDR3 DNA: TGTGCCAGCAGCCCCCAGTCAGGGAAGGACACCATATATTTT
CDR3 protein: CASSPQSGKDTIYF

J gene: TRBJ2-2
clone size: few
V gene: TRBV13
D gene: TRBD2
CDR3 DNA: TGTGCCAGCCTAGCGGGGGGCACCGGGGAGCTGTTTTTT
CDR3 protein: CASLAGGTGELFF